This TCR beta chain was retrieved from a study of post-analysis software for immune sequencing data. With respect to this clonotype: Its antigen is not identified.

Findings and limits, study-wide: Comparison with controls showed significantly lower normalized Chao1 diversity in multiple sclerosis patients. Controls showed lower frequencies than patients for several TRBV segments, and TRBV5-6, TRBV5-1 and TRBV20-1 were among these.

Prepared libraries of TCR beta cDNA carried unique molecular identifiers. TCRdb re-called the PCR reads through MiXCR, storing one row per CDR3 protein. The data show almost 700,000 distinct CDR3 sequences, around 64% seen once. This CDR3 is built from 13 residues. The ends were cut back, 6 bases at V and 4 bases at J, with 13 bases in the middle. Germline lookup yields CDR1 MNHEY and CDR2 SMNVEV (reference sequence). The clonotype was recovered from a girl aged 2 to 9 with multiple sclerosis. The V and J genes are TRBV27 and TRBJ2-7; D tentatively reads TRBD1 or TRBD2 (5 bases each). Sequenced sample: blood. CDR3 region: CASSFGTEYEQYF. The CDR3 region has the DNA TGTGCCAGCAGCTTCGGGACGGAATACGAGCAGTACTTC.